The present T cell receptor beta chain was sequenced within a study of T cell responses to AZD1222 COVID-19 vaccine. Study results and caveats: Most donors were white British, females outnumbered males, and clonal diversity was possibly underestimated. Spike-specific TCR repertoires showed rising breadth and depth after two AZD1222 doses. Among spike-specific TCRs, nearly half reportedly target unmutated variant regions.

CDR3 length equals 13 residues. Trimming shortened V by 6 bases and J by 5 bases, and 11 bases separated the two germline ends. Germline CDR1 is MDHEN and CDR2 is SYDVKM. On this clone itself: Its target is not known.

Data came from immunoSEQ multiplex PCR; TCRdb stores just in-frame clones and leaves some out. The table has approximately 90,000 clones, about 87% seen once. The clonotype was recovered from an adult in good health. The sample in question was peripheral blood, obtained on day 0 of AZD1222 vaccination. The chain joins TRBV28 to TRBJ1-5; D remains ambiguous. CDR3 protein: CASSKRKYQPQHF. In nucleotides, the CDR3 is TGTGCCAGCAGCAAACGAAAATATCAGCCCCAGCATTTT.